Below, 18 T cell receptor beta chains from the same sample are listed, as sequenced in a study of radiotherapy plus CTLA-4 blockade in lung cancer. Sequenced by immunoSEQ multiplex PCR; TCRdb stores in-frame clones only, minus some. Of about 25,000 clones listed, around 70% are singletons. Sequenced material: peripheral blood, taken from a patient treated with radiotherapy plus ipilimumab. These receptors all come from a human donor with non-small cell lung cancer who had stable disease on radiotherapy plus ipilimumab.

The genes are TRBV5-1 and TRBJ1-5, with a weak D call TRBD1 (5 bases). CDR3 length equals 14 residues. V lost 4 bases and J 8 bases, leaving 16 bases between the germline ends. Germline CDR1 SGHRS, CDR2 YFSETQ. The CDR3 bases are TGCGCCAGCAGCCTCGGACACGGGGAGAAGCCCCAGCATTTT. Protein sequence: CASSLGHGEKPQHF.

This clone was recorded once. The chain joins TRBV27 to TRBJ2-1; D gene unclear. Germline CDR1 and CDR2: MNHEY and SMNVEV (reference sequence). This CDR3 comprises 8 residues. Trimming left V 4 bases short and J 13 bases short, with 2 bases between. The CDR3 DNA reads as TGTGCCAGCAGTTGCCAGTTCTTC. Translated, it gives CASSCQFF.

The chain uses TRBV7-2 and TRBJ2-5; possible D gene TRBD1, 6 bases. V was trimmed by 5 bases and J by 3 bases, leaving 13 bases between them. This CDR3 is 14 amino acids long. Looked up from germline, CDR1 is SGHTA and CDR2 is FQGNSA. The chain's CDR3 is CASSPVHREETQYF. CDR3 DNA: TGTGCCAGCAGCCCCGTCCACAGGGAAGAGACCCAGTACTTC. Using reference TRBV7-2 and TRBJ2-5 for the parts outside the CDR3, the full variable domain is GAGVSQSPSNKVTEKGKDVELRCDPISGHTALYWYRQSLGQGLEFLIYFQGNSAPDKSGLPSDRFSAERTGGSVSTLTIQRTQQEDSAVYLCASSPVHREETQYFGPGTRLLVL.

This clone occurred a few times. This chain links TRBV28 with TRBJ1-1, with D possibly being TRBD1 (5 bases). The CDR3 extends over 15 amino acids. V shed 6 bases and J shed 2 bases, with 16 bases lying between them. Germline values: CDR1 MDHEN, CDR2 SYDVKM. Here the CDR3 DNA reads TGTGCCAGCAGCCCCGGGGCGGACGATAACACTGAAGCTTTCTTT. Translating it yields CASSPGADDNTEAFF.

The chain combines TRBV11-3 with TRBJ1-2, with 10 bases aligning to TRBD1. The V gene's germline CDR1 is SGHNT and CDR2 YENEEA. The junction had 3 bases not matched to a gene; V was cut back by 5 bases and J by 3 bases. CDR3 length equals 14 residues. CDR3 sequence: CASSLGQGHYGYTF. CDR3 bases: TGTGCCAGCAGCCTGGGACAGGGGCACTATGGCTACACCTTC. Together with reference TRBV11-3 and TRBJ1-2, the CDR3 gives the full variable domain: EAGVVQSPRYKIIEKKQPVAFWCNPISGHNTLYWYLQNLGQGPELLIRYENEEAVDDSQLPKDRFSAERLKGVDSTLKIQPAELGDSAVYLCASSLGQGHYGYTFGSGTRLTVV.

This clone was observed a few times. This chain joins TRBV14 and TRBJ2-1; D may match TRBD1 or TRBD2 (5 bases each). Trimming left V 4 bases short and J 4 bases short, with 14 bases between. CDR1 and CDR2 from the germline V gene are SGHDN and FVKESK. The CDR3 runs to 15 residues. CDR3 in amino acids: CASSLGAQAYNEQFF. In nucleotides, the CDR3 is TGTGCCAGCAGCCTCGGGGCACAGGCTTACAATGAGCAGTTCTTC.

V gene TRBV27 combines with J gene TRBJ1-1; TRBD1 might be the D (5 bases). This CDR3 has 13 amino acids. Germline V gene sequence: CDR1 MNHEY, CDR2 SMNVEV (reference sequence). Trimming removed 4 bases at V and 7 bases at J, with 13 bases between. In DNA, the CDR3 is TGTGCCAGCAGTTCCCCCCAGGGCGGTGAAGCTTTCTTT. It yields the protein CASSSPQGGEAFF.

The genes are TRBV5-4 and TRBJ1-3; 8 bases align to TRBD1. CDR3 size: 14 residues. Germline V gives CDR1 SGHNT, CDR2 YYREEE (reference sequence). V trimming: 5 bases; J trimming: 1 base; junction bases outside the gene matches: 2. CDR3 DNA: TGTGCCAGCAGAACAGGGGGGTCTGGAAACACCATATATTTT. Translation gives CASRTGGSGNTIYF.

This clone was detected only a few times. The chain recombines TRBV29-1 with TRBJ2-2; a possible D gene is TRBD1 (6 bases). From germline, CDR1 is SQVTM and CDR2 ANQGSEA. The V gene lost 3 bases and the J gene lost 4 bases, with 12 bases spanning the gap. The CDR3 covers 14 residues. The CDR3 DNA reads TGCAGCGTTGAGTCAGGGGTGTCCACCGGGGAGCTGTTTTTT. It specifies CSVESGVSTGELFF.

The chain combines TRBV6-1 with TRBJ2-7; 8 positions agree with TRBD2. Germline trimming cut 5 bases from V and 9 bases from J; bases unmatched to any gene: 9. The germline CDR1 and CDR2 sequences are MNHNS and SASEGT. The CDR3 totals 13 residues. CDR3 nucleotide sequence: TGTGCCAGCAGTCGGCGGGGGGCAAGTTTGCAGTACTTC. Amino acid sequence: CASSRRGASLQYF.

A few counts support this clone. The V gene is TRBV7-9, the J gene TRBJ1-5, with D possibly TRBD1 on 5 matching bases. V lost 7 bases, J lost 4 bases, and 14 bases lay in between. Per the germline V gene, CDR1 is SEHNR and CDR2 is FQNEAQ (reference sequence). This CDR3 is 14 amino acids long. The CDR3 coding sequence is TGTGCCAGCACCACTCGGTGGGGGAATCAGCCCCAGCATTTT. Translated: CASTTRWGNQPQHF.

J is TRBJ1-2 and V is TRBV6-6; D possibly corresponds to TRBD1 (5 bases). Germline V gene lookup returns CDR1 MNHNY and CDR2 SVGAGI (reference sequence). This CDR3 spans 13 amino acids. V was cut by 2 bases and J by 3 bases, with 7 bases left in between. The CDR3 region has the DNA TGTGCCAGCAGTTACACAGGCGACTATGGCTACACCTTC. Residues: CASSYTGDYGYTF.

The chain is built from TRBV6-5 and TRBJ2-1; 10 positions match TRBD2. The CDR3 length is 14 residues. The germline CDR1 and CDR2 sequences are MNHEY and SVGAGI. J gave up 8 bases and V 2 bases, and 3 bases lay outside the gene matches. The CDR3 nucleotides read TGTGCCAGCAGTTACGGAGGGACTAGCGATGAGCAGTTCTTC. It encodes CASSYGGTSDEQFF.

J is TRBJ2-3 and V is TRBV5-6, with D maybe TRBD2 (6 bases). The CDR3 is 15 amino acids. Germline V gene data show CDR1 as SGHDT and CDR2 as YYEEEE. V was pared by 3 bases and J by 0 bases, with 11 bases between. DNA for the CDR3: TGTGCCAGCAGCTCCGGAGGGTGGAGCACAGATACGCAGTATTTT. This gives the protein CASSSGGWSTDTQYF.

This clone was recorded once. The DNA of the CDR3 is TGCGCCAGCAAAGGTCAGGGCTACGAGCAGTACTTC. It codes for CASKGQGYEQYF. The chain recombines TRBV10-2 with TRBJ2-7; D is perhaps TRBD1 (5 bases). The CDR3 runs 12 residues. V lost 7 bases and J lost 3, with 10 bases in between. Germline CDR1 WSHSY, CDR2 SAAADI.

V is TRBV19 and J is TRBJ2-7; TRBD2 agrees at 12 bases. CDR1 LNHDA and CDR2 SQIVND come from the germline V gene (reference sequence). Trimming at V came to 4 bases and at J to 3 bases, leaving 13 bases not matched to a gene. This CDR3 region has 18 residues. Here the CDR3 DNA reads TGTGCCAGTAGTAATGGGGGGCAACTAGCGGGAGGTCTCTACGAGCAGTACTTC. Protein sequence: CASSNGGQLAGGLYEQYF.

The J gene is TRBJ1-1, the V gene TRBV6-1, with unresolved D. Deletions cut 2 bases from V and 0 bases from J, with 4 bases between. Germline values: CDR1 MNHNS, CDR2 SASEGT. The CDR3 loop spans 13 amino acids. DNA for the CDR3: TGTGCCAGCAGTGAAAGGCTGAACACTGAAGCTTTCTTT. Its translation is CASSERLNTEAFF.

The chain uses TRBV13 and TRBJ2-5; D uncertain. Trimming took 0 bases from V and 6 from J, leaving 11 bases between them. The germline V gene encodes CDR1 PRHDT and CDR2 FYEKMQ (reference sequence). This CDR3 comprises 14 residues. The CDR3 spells CASSLGGEVKTQYF. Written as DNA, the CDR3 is TGTGCCAGCAGCTTAGGGGGCGAAGTAAAGACCCAGTACTTC.